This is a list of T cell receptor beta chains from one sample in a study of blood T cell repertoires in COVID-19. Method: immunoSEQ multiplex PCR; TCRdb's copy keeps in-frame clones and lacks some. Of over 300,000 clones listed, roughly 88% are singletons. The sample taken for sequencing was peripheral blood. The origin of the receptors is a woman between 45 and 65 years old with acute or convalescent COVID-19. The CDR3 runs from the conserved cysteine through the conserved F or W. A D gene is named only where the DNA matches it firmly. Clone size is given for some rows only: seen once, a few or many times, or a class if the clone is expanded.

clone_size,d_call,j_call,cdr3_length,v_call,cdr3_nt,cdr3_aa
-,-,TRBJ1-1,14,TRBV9,TGTGCCAGCAGCGTAGGGGTCACAGACACTGAAGCTTTCTTT,CASSVGVTDTEAFF
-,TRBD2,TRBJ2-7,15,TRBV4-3,TGCGCCAGCAGCCAAGACAGGACTAGTCCCTACGAGCAGTACTTC,CASSQDRTSPYEQYF
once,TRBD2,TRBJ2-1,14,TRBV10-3,TGTGCCATCAGTGGACTAGCCGGGTACAATGAGCAGTTCTTC,CAISGLAGYNEQFF
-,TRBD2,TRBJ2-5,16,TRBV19,TGTGCCAGTAGTCCAAGGACTAGCGGGGCTGGGGAGACCCAGTACTTC,CASSPRTSGAGETQYF
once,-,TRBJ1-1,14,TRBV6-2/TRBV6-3,TGTGCCAGCAGTTACGGGGCGGCGAGGACTGAAGCTTTCTTT,CASSYGAARTEAFF
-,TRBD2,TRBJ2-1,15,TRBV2,TGTGCCAGCAGTGAGCTAGCGGAATTTTACAATGAGCAGTTCTTC,CASSELAEFYNEQFF
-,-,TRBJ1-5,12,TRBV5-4,TGTGCCAGCAGCTCACAGGGTCAGCCCCAGCATTTT,CASSSQGQPQHF
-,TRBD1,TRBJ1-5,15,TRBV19,TGTGCCATAAAACAGGGGGCTTGGAGCAATCAGCCCCAGCATTTT,CAIKQGAWSNQPQHF
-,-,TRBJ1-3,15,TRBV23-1,TGCGCCAGCAGTCTAGACAGTAACTCTGGAAACACCATATATTTT,CASSLDSNSGNTIYF
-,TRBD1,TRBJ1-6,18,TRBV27,TGTGCCAGCAGTTCGAACAGGGGGCGCTGGGCGTTTAATTCACCCCTCCACTTT,CASSSNRGRWAFNSPLHF
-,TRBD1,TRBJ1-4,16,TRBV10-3,TGTGCCATCAGTGAAAGACAGGGGGCGGGGAATGAAAAACTGTTTTTT,CAISERQGAGNEKLFF
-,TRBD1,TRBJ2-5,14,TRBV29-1,TGCAGCGTTGCCGACGGGACAGGGTACGAGACCCAGTACTTC,CSVADGTGYETQYF
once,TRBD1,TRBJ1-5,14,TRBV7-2,TGTGCCAGCAGCGGGGGACAGGGCAATCAGCCCCAGCATTTT,CASSGGQGNQPQHF
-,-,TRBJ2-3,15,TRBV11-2,TGTGCCAGCAGCTTAGCAGGGCGCGGCACAGATACGCAGTATTTT,CASSLAGRGTDTQYF
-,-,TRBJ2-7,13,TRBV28,TGTGCCAGCAGCAAAACAGGGCCCTACGAGCAGTACTTC,CASSKTGPYEQYF
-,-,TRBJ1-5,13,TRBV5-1,TGCGCCAGCTCTCGACAGTTAAATCAGCCCCAGCATTTT,CASSRQLNQPQHF
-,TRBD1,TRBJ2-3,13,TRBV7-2,TGTGCCAGCAGCGCGGGACAGGGGGGTACGCAGTATTTT,CASSAGQGGTQYF
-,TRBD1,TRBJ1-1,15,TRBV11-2,TGTGCCAGCAGCCCCAGGACAGGGGGTAACACTGAAGCTTTCTTT,CASSPRTGGNTEAFF
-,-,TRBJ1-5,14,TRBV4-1,TGCGCCAGCAGCCTTGCAGGGGGCAATCAGCCCCAGCATTTT,CASSLAGGNQPQHF
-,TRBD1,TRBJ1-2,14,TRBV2,TGTGCCAGCAGCATAGGGGGCTCTGGCTATGGCTACACCTTC,CASSIGGSGYGYTF
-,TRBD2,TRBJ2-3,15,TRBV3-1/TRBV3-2,TGTGCCAGCAGCCAAAGCGGGAGCAGCACAGATACGCAGTATTTT,CASSQSGSSTDTQYF
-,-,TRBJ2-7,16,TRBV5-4,TGTGCCAGCAGCTGGGGGTCGGCAGGAGGGGCCTACGAGCAGTACTTC,CASSWGSAGGAYEQYF
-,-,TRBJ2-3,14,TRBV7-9,TGTGCCAGCAGCTATGAACGTAGCGCAGATACGCAGTATTTT,CASSYERSADTQYF
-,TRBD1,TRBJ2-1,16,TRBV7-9,TGTGCCAGCAGCTTTAGTGGGGGACAGGGGCGCAATGAGCAGTTCTTC,CASSFSGGQGRNEQFF
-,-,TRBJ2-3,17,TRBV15,TGTGCCACCAGCAGAGGTCTCGGGACTCCTAGCACAGATACGCAGTATTTT,CATSRGLGTPSTDTQYF
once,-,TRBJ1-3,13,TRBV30,TGTGCCTGGAGTGTACAGGGTGGAAACACCATATATTTT,CAWSVQGGNTIYF
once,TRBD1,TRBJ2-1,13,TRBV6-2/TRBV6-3,TGTGCCAGCAGTTACCCGACAGGGGATGAGCAGTTCTTC,CASSYPTGDEQFF
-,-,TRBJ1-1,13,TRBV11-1,TGTGCCAGCAGCTTAGAGTATGGTCGGGAAGCTTTCTTT,CASSLEYGREAFF
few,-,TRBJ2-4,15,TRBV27,TGTGCCAGCAGTTTTTCAACGGTAGCCAAAAACATTCAGTACTTC,CASSFSTVAKNIQYF
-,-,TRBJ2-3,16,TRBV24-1,TGTGCCACCAGTGATTTCTTCGGGTCGGCCGGGGATACGCAGTATTTT,CATSDFFGSAGDTQYF
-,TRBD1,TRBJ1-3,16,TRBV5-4,TGTGCCAGCAGCACTAAAACGACAGGGGCCGGAAACACCATATATTTT,CASSTKTTGAGNTIYF
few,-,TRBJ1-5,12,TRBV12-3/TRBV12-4,TGTGCCAGCAGTTTTCGCCAGCAGCCCCAGCATTTT,CASSFRQQPQHF
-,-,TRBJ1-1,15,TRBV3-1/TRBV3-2,TGTGCCAGCAGCCAAGCAGCCAGACAACGCACTGAAGCTTTCTTT,CASSQAARQRTEAFF
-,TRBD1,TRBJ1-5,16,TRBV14,TGTGCCAGCAGCCGTCCTCAGGGGGCAAGCAATCAGCCCCAGCATTTT,CASSRPQGASNQPQHF
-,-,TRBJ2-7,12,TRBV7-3,TGTGCCAGCAGCTCCGCTACCTACGAGCAGTACTTC,CASSSATYEQYF
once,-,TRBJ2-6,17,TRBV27,TGTGCCAGCAGTTTATACCGACTGATCTCTGGGGCCAACGTCCTGACTTTC,CASSLYRLISGANVLTF
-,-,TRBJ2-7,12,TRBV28,TGTGCCAGCAGTAATTCGGGATACGAGCAGTACTTC,CASSNSGYEQYF
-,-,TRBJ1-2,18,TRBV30,TGTGCCTGGAGTGACCGTGGAGCGGGGGCGAGGCACCCACGGGGCTACACCTTC,CAWSDRGAGARHPRGYTF
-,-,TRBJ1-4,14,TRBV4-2,TGTGCCAGCAGCCAAGTGCAGGGAAGCGAAAAACTGTTTTTT,CASSQVQGSEKLFF
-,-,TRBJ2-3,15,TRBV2,TGTGCCAGCAGTGGTCGAAGCGGCCCCACAGATACGCAGTATTTT,CASSGRSGPTDTQYF
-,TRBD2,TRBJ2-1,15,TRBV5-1,TGCGCCAGCAGTCTCGGTAGCGGGGACTACAATGAGCAGTTCTTC,CASSLGSGDYNEQFF
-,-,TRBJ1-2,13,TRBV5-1,TGCGCCAGCAGCCCAACCGCAGGGGATGGCTACACCTTC,CASSPTAGDGYTF
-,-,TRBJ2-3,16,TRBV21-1,TGTGCCAGGCTCCCCGGAGAAGGACTAGAGTCAGATACGCAGTATTTT,CARLPGEGLESDTQYF